The 6 T cell receptor beta chains in this list originate from one sample, sequenced in a study of radiotherapy plus CTLA-4 blockade in lung cancer. Data came from immunoSEQ multiplex PCR; TCRdb stores just in-frame clones and leaves some out. The data hold about 73,000 clones, with around 90% observed a single time. The specimen was peripheral blood, collected from a patient treated with radiotherapy plus ipilimumab. The receptor source for this set is a human donor with non-small cell lung cancer that progressed on radiotherapy plus ipilimumab.

The chain employs TRBV28 and TRBJ2-1; tentatively, D is TRBD2 (6 bases). Trimming removed 2 bases from V and 5 bases from J, with 10 bases in between. The germline gives CDR1 MDHEN, CDR2 SYDVKM. This CDR3 comprises 14 residues. This CDR3 is CASSLAGRHNEQFF. The DNA of the CDR3 is TGTGCCAGCAGTTTAGCGGGACGCCACAATGAGCAGTTCTTC.

The V and J genes are TRBV6-5 and TRBJ1-2; no clear D gene. The germline CDR1 and CDR2 sequences are MNHEY and SVGAGI. Trimming took off 0 bases at V and 4 bases at J, with 12 bases between the two ends. The CDR3 has 15 amino acids. The CDR3 nucleotides read TGTGCCAGCAGTTACTCGATTGGCAGCTTCTATGGCTACACCTTC. Its protein product is CASSYSIGSFYGYTF.

The chain joins TRBV6-6 to TRBJ2-3; 7 positions match TRBD2. Germline lookup yields CDR1 MNHNY and CDR2 SVGAGI (reference sequence). V lost 6 bases and J lost 1; bases outside the gene matches: 4. The CDR3 sequence is 14 residues long. CDR3 nucleotide sequence: TGTGCCAGCAGGGGGACTATGGGCACAGATACGCAGTATTTT. It specifies CASRGTMGTDTQYF.

This chain joins TRBV30 and TRBJ1-5; D not certain. There are 14 residues in the CDR3. CDR1 GTSNPN and CDR2 SVGIG come from the germline V gene (reference sequence). V dropped 1 base and J dropped 0 bases, with 7 bases sitting between them. The CDR3 loop is CAWSELNSNQPQHF. The CDR3 nucleotides are TGTGCCTGGAGTGAACTAAATAGCAATCAGCCCCAGCATTTT.

The V and J genes are TRBV4-1 and TRBJ2-7; D may be TRBD1 (5 bases). CDR3 length: 14 residues. Germline V gene data show CDR1 as MGHRA and CDR2 as YSYEKL. Trimming took 0 bases from V and 1 from J, leaving 7 bases between them. DNA of the CDR3: TGCGCCAGCAGCCAAGATAAGGGGTCCTACGAGCAGTACGTC. It yields the protein CASSQDKGSYEQYV.

The V call is TRBV5-1, the J call TRBJ2-3; tentative D call: TRBD2 (5 bases). With 0 bases removed from V and 6 bases from J, the gap between germline ends came to 14 bases. The CDR3 totals 15 residues. Germline assignment: CDR1 SGHRS and CDR2 YFSETQ. As DNA, the CDR3 is TGCGCCAGCAGCTTGGAATCCAGAGGGCGGGATACGCAGTATTTT. This codes for CASSLESRGRDTQYF. Combining the CDR3 with reference TRBV5-1 and TRBJ2-3 gives the whole variable domain KAGVTQTPRYLIKTRGQQVTLSCSPISGHRSVSWYQQTPGQGLQFLFEYFSETQRNKGNFPGRFSGRQFSNSRSEMNVSTLELGDSALYLCASSLESRGRDTQYFGPGTRLTVL.